The 7 T cell receptor beta chains given below trace back to one sample, sequenced in a study of blood T cell repertoires in COVID-19. Using immunoSEQ multiplex PCR, the repertoire was profiled, and TCRdb retains in-frame clones only, with some absent. In the table there are just under 50,000 clones, 84% of which are singletons. Sequencing was done on a sample of peripheral blood. These receptors were taken from a human donor in a cohort sampled during active COVID-19.

This chain connects TRBV5-1 to TRBJ1-1; 10 positions match TRBD1. The germline V gene encodes CDR1 SGHRS and CDR2 YFSETQ. The CDR3 extends over 17 amino acids. J gave up 5 bases and V 3 bases, and 13 bases lay outside the gene matches. CDR3 nucleotide sequence: TGCGCCAGCAGCTCGCCGACAGGGGGCGCAGTAGGGACTGAAGCTTTCTTT. This sequence encodes CASSSPTGGAVGTEAFF.

The V gene is TRBV18, the J gene TRBJ2-7; maybe TRBD1 (5 bases). This CDR3 spans 15 amino acids. With 3 bases removed from V and 4 bases from J, the gap between germline ends came to 16 bases. Germline-derived CDR1 and CDR2 are KGHSH and LQKENI. The CDR3 region has the DNA TGTGCCAGCTCACCCGTAATCGGCAGGGAATACGAGCAGTACTTC. Protein sequence: CASSPVIGREYEQYF.

This chain uses TRBV6-5 with TRBJ2-3; 8 positions match TRBD1. The CDR3 is 14 residues long. V gave up 7 bases and J gave up 4 bases; unmatched junction bases: 7. The germline V gene encodes CDR1 MNHEY and CDR2 SVGAGI. CDR3 amino acids: CASTRDRMADTQYF. CDR3 in DNA: TGTGCCAGCACTCGGGACAGGATGGCAGATACGCAGTATTTT.

The gene calls are TRBV7-9 and TRBJ2-2, with D tentatively TRBD2 (6 bases). CDR1 is SEHNR, CDR2 FQNEAQ, per germline (reference sequence). Trimming stripped 10 bases from V and 5 bases from J, with 23 bases between. This CDR3 has 16 amino acids. The CDR3 region has the DNA TGTGCCACCGTGGAGGGGCGGGACCTCCGAACCGGGGAGCTGTTTTTT. This encodes CATVEGRDLRTGELFF. Looking up the rest from reference TRBV7-9 and TRBJ2-2 gives the full variable domain: DTGVSQNPRHKITKRGQNVTFRCDPISEHNRLYWYRQTLGQGPEFLTYFQNEAQLEKSRLLSDRFSAERPKGSFSTLEIQRTEQGDSAMYLCATVEGRDLRTGELFFGEGSRLTVL.

The CDR3 region has the DNA TGTGCCATCAGGGTAGGACAGGGGCAGTACAATGAGCAGTTCTTC. Its translation is CAIRVGQGQYNEQFF. The chain couples TRBV10-3 to TRBJ2-1, with 9 positions matching TRBD1. The V gene end was trimmed by 6 bases and the J gene end by 4 bases; junction bases not matched to a gene: 7. Germline lookup yields CDR1 ENHRY and CDR2 SYGVKD. The CDR3 sequence is 15 residues long.

The chain recombines TRBV18 with TRBJ2-5; 11 positions agree with TRBD2. The CDR3 covers 15 residues. Germline CDR1 reads KGHSH; CDR2 reads LQKENI. Losses at the gene ends were 5 bases for V and 5 bases for J; bases not matched to a gene: 7. CDR3 DNA: TGTGCCAGCTCAAGTAGCGGGAGGGCGAAGGAGACCCAGTACTTC. Translation gives CASSSSGRAKETQYF.

The chain joins TRBV7-2 to TRBJ1-1, with TRBD1 matching over 8 bases. This CDR3 comprises 14 residues. From germline, CDR1 is SGHTA and CDR2 FQGNSA. V dropped 7 bases and J dropped 4; count of bases not matched to a gene: 8. In DNA form, the CDR3 reads TGTGCCAGCATGCAGACTACAGGGGGCACTGAAGCTTTCTTT. It encodes CASMQTTGGTEAFF.